The T cell receptor beta chain under discussion was sequenced for a study of early T cells in non-severe SARS-CoV-2 infection. The germline CDR1 and CDR2 sequences are SGHTA and FQGNSA. V was shortened by 4 bases and J by 4 bases, with 13 bases between the two germline ends. The CDR3 runs 14 residues. Attached unique molecular identifiers marked individual cDNA molecules. A single record per CDR3 protein comes from TCRdb applying MiXCR to the 5' RACE reads. Of some 98,000 distinct CDR3 sequences in the sample, 16% were seen once. This clonotype was observed many times. What was sequenced was whole blood. The source of this sequence is an adult who was a healthcare worker with PCR-confirmed SARS-CoV-2 infection or an uninfected control (not recorded which). This chain connects TRBV7-2 to TRBJ1-1; maybe TRBD1 (5 bases). The CDR3 region has the DNA TGTGCCAGCAGCTCCTACTACGGGGGCACTGAAGCTTTCTTT. Its translation is CASSSYYGGTEAFF.